This T cell receptor beta chain appears in the sequencing data of a study of OX40 agonist ivuxolimab in advanced cancers. The data were produced by immunoSEQ multiplex PCR, yet TCRdb's version contains in-frame clones alone and is incomplete. The sample has roughly 41,000 clones, around 85% seen once; the top ten hold less than 40%. The material was CD4+ or CD8+ T cells sorted from blood, obtained in a trial of the OX40 agonist ivuxolimab. This receptor was identified in an adult with an advanced solid tumor such as melanoma, head and neck, liver or kidney cancer.

DNA for the CDR3: TGTGCCAGCAGTGAAAACCTGATTGGGCAGACCCAGTACTTC. Protein: CASSENLIGQTQYF. The rearrangement joins TRBV2 to TRBJ2-5, with D unresolved. Per germline, CDR1 SNHLY and CDR2 FYNNEI. The ends were cut back, 2 bases at V and 6 bases at J, with 13 bases in the middle. The CDR3 loop spans 14 amino acids.